The clone carrying this T cell receptor (beta chain) was detected only a few times. CDR1 and CDR2 (germline): SGHRS, YFSETQ. The CDR3 runs 13 residues. The ends were cut back, 0 bases at V and 7 bases at J, with 5 bases in the middle. RNA extraction was followed by reverse transcription into cDNA, which acted as the sequencing template. Method: immunoSEQ multiplex PCR; TCRdb's copy keeps in-frame clones and lacks some. The data hold roughly 120,000 clones, with around 61% observed a single time. The data originate from a study of CD8+ T cells in alopecia areata. The chain links TRBV5-1 to TRBJ1-6; the D is unclear. The specimen sequenced was CD4+ T cells sorted from blood. The source is a human donor in good health. Written as DNA, the CDR3 is TGCGCCAGCAGCTTGGATACGAATTCACCCCTCCACTTT. Amino acid sequence: CASSLDTNSPLHF. Complete variable domain (other parts from reference TRBV5-1 and TRBJ1-6): KAGVTQTPRYLIKTRGQQVTLSCSPISGHRSVSWYQQTPGQGLQFLFEYFSETQRNKGNFPGRFSGRQFSNSRSEMNVSTLELGDSALYLCASSLDTNSPLHFGNGTRLTVT.